This TCR beta chain was sequenced during a study of regulatory T cells in long-lasting Graves disease. This sample's time point: newly diagnosed GD, antithyroid drugs for less than 3 months. PBMCs were the source of the RNA used for TCR sequencing. It was by American Thyroid Association guidelines that Graves' disease was diagnosed. Library construction for TCR beta used iRepertoire HTBI primers and Arm-PCR of CDR3 regions. TCRdb analysed the multiplex PCR reads with MiXCR anew, one entry per CDR3 protein. The sample includes 200,000 to 250,000 distinct CDR3 sequences, roughly 19% of them seen just once. Regarding this clonotype: Its target is not known.

Study results and caveats: Persistent Graves' patients showed a TCR diversity that was lower than that of newly diagnosed ones. Shared public clonotypes totalled 2,500 to 3,500 in persistent patients, compared with over 800 in new patients.

CDR1 is SNHLY, CDR2 FYNNEI, per germline. CDR3 length: 13 amino acids. This sample also belongs to another study, concerning T cells in Graves' hyperthyroidism and ophthalmopathy.

The chain recombines TRBV2 with TRBJ2-5; D gene ambiguous. The J call may be in error: the DNA end matches TRBJ2-1 better. Here the sequenced sample was peripheral blood mononuclear cells (PBMCs), taken at new diagnosis, from a patient treated with antithyroid drugs. The sequence derives from a woman in her twenties or thirties with Graves disease. The CDR3 here is CASRYRANNEQFF. CDR3 sequence (DNA): TGTGCCAGCAGATACCGGGCAAACAATGAGCAGTTCTTC.